This TCR beta chain came from a study of blood T cells in healthy people across ages. General study findings and limits: Expanded clonotype shifts may have been confounded, as the donors had an unknown CMV status. When set beside aged donors, long-lived donors presented more naive CD4+ cells and higher diversity. TCR beta diversity per million T cells fell roughly linearly with age.

Turning to this clonotype: Antigen specificity is unknown.

Sample-barcoded 5' priming and a J-beta primer mix drove a second PCR of 7 to 11 cycles. Each CDR3 protein gets one entry after TCRdb re-called the 5' RACE reads with MiXCR. The data contain about 1.6 million distinct CDR3 sequences, roughly 32% of them singletons. Per the germline V gene, CDR1 is SEHNR and CDR2 is FQNEAQ (reference sequence). V was shortened by 1 base and J by 7 bases, with 11 bases between the two germline ends. This CDR3 has 15 amino acids. This receptor was obtained from a woman aged 25 to 45 in good health. V is TRBV7-9 and J is TRBJ1-6; possibly TRBD1 for D (6 bases). The sequenced sample was blood. CDR3 DNA sequence: TGTGCCAGCAGCTTAGTGAGGACAGCCAATTCACCCCTCCACTTT. It codes for CASSLVRTANSPLHF.